Listed here is a single T cell receptor (beta chain). What it binds is not known. The use of a sample-barcoded 5' primer and a J-beta primer mix characterized a second PCR of roughly 6 to 11 cycles. Carrying 12 random nucleotides, a template-switch adaptor labeled each individual cDNA molecule. Paired-end reads containing CDR3 totaled no fewer than 2.5 million for each sample. TCRdb reanalysed the 5' RACE reads using MiXCR and keeps one entry per CDR3 protein. The sample lists 870,000 or so distinct CDR3 sequences, under 30% occurring once. These data belong to a study of blood T cells in healthy people across ages. The study's findings and limits: Measured against age, TCR beta diversity per million T cells decreased in a roughly linear manner. Correlation between TCR beta diversity and naive T cell percentage was strong.

The V segment lost 4 bases and the J segment 8 bases; nucleotides outside the gene matches: 7. The CDR3 has 15 residues. Germline lookup yields CDR1 SGHVS and CDR2 FNYEAQ. This sequence joins TRBV7-6 and TRBJ1-4; 10 bases are shared with TRBD1. This receptor was taken from a woman of 80 years or more in good health. Sequencing was performed on blood. CDR3 in amino acids: CASSSRQGAWEKLFF. DNA of the CDR3: TGTGCCAGCAGCTCGAGACAGGGGGCATGGGAAAAACTGTTTTTT.